This T cell receptor (beta chain) was found in a study of T-cell memory formation after mild COVID-19. TCRdb called the 5' RACE reads again in MiXCR, with one record for every CDR3 protein. Found here are some 450,000 distinct CDR3 sequences, around 20% of them singletons; the top ten hold about 8.8%. The receptor was isolated from an adult woman who had mild COVID-19 (a few samples of this study predate the infection). Cell type and time point are not known. Material for sequencing was PBMCs or a T cell subset sorted from them (not recorded which).

CDR3 amino acids: CSAEGATGGDDQPQHF. DNA of the CDR3: TGCAGTGCGGAGGGGGCGACAGGGGGCGACGATCAGCCCCAGCATTTT. This chain joins TRBV20-1 and TRBJ1-5, with 10 nucleotides matching TRBD1. This CDR3 region has 16 residues. The V gene's germline CDR1 is DFQATT and CDR2 SNEGSKA (reference sequence). With V trimmed by 6 bases and J by 5 bases, 13 bases remained unmatched.